This T cell receptor beta chain is drawn from a study of blood T cell repertoires in COVID-19. Overall study context: T cells, B-cell-depleted T cells, or PBMCs provided the cDNA or gDNA that served as material.

The CDR3 sequence is 16 residues long. The germline V gene encodes CDR1 SEHNR and CDR2 FQNEAQ (reference sequence). The V segment lost 5 bases and the J segment 0 bases; nucleotides outside the gene matches: 7. Data came from immunoSEQ multiplex PCR; TCRdb stores just in-frame clones and leaves some out. The table has about 140,000 clones, roughly four fifths seen once. The TCR comes from a woman of 80 years or more in a cohort sampled during active or convalescent COVID-19. Source material: peripheral blood. The chain is built from TRBV7-9 and TRBJ1-1; 9 positions agree with TRBD1. The CDR3 DNA sequence: TGTGCCAGCAGCCCTGGGACAGGGCGCATGAACACTGAAGCTTTCTTT. Its translation is CASSPGTGRMNTEAFF.